This T cell receptor beta chain was recovered during a study of a mutant IDH1 vaccine in newly diagnosed glioma. Noted time point: week 11, during vaccination. With topical imiquimod, each dose of the vaccine consisted of 300 ug of mutant IDH1 20-mer peptide. In the case of this clone: Its specificity is not known.

The CDR3 loop spans 12 amino acids. Germline assignment: CDR1 SGHTS and CDR2 YDEGEE. V was cut by 3 bases and J by 4 bases, with 8 bases left in between. Clones were sequenced by immunoSEQ multiplex PCR, and TCRdb holds only the in-frame ones, with some missing. Of about 130,000 clones listed, about 82% are singletons. Source: PBMCs, taken from a glioma patient whose treatment included an IDH1 peptide vaccine. The V call is TRBV5-8, the J call TRBJ2-7, with a weak D call TRBD2 (6 bases). This clonotype was obtained from a man aged 40-49 years with glioma. CDR3 amino acids: CASSWRGYEQYF. DNA for the CDR3: TGTGCCAGCAGCTGGAGGGGATACGAGCAGTACTTC. Based on the CDR3 plus reference TRBV5-8 and TRBJ2-7, the full variable domain is EAGVTQSPTHLIKTRGQQATLRCSPISGHTSVYWYQQALGLGLQFLLWYDEGEERNRGNFPPRFSGRQFPNYSSELNVNALELEDSALYLCASSWRGYEQYFGPGTRLTVT.